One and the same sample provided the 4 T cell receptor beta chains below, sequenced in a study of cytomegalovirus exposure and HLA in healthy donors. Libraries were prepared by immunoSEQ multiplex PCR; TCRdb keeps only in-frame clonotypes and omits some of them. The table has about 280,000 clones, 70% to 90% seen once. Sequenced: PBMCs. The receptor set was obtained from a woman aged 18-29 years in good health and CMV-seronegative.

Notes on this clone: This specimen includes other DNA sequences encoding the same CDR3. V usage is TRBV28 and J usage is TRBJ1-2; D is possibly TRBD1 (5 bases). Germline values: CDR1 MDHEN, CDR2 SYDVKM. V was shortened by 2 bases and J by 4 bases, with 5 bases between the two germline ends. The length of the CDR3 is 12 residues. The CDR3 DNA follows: TGTGCCAGCAGTTTACAGGGCTATGGCTACACCTTC. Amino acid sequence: CASSLQGYGYTF.

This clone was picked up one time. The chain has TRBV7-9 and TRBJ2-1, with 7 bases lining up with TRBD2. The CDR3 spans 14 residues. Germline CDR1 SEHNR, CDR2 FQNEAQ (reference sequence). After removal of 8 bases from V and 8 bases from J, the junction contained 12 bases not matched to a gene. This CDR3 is CASPRAEGGHEQFF. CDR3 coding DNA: TGTGCCAGCCCCCGGGCAGAGGGAGGGCATGAGCAGTTCTTC.

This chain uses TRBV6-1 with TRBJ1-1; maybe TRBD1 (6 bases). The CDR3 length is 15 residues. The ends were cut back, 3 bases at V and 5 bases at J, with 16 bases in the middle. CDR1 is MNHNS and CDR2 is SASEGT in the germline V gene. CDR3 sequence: CASSEVVRGWTEAFF. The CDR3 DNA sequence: TGTGCCAGCAGTGAGGTGGTCAGGGGTTGGACTGAAGCTTTCTTT.

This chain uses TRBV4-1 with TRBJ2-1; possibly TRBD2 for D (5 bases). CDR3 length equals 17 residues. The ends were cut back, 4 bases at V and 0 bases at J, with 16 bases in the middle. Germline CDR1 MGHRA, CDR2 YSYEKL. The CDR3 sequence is CASSPQEESSSYNEQFF. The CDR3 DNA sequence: TGCGCCAGCAGCCCCCAGGAGGAGTCGAGCTCCTACAATGAGCAGTTCTTC.